The clone carrying this TCR beta chain was found a few times. Its target is unknown. The data were obtained in a study of cytomegalovirus exposure and HLA in healthy donors. Turning to the study itself: From roughly 180 million T cells, an earlier analysis saw under 140 million unique TCR beta sequences.

Germline CDR1 reads SNHLY; CDR2 reads FYNNEI. The CDR3 contains 14 residues. Trimming stripped 3 bases from V and 2 bases from J, with 8 bases between. Primers: 60 Vbeta forward and 13 Jbeta reverse. The repertoire was sequenced with immunoSEQ multiplex PCR; TCRdb's copy has only in-frame clones and lacks some. Here the sample spans 74,000 or so clones, roughly 79% being singletons. Broader study findings: Using a false discovery rate of 0.05, a later analysis showed that 16,951 TCR beta sequences were associated with HLA alleles.

Sequencing was performed on PBMCs. The sequence derives from a woman aged 40 to 55 in good health and CMV-seropositive. This chain links TRBV2 with TRBJ1-5; D is ambiguous. CDR3 sequence reads: CASSEGRRNQPQHF. The CDR3 region has the DNA TGTGCCAGCAGTGAGGGCAGGCGCAATCAGCCCCAGCATTTT.